This is a list of T cell receptor beta chains from one sample in a study of blood T cell repertoires in COVID-19. Sequencing was performed with immunoSEQ multiplex PCR; in TCRdb, only in-frame clones are kept and a portion is missing. Of around 370,000 clones in the sample, 90% were seen once. The source material was peripheral blood. The receptors stem from a man younger than 30 with active or convalescent COVID-19. The CDR3 runs from the conserved cysteine through the conserved F or W. D genes are given only for firm matches.

j_call	d_call	v_call	cdr3_aa
TRBJ1-4	TRBD1	TRBV15	CATSRFPGTGGGEKLFF
TRBJ1-5	.	TRBV28	CASRPALGGNQPQHF
TRBJ1-5	.	TRBV7-2	CASSLVSGFNQPQHF
TRBJ1-5	.	TRBV6-2/TRBV6-3	CASNPVGANQPQHF
TRBJ1-6	TRBD1	TRBV5-1	CASSLATGATNSPLHF
TRBJ1-3	TRBD1	TRBV7-8	CASSWGQERNTIYF
TRBJ2-5	.	TRBV28	CASSDLRQGGRKAQYF
TRBJ1-6	TRBD1	TRBV2	CASRVGQGAGSPLHF
TRBJ2-5	.	TRBV19	CASSRQGLQETQYF
TRBJ2-5	.	TRBV6-2/TRBV6-3	CASSYSGLEKTQYF
TRBJ1-4	TRBD1	TRBV28	CASTRGPGEKLFF
TRBJ1-1	TRBD1	TRBV6-2/TRBV6-3	CASSYPARGGSTEAFF
TRBJ1-1	TRBD1	TRBV7-9	CASTDRGGGEAFF
TRBJ2-7	.	TRBV10-1	CASSGASLYEQYF
TRBJ2-7	TRBD2	TRBV25-1	CASSELAGSSYEQYF
TRBJ2-5	.	TRBV11-1	CASSLALRAGPEETQYF
TRBJ1-2	.	TRBV4-3	CASSQDHITANYGYTF
TRBJ2-5	.	TRBV6-5	CASNPQASFQETQYF
TRBJ1-1	.	TRBV19	CASFRMNTEAFF
TRBJ2-3	TRBD1	TRBV7-2	CASSLGQGDTDTQYF
TRBJ1-3	.	TRBV6-5	CASLGSSGNTIYF
TRBJ2-7	TRBD2	TRBV27	CASSTSGHSYEQYF
TRBJ2-1	TRBD1	TRBV18	CASSPGQGAYNEQFF
TRBJ1-6	TRBD1	TRBV18	CASSPAGRGPSSYNSPLHF
TRBJ1-3	.	TRBV3-1/TRBV3-2	CASSQVSRSGNTIYF
TRBJ1-5	.	TRBV5-8	CASREERSNQPQHF
TRBJ2-1	TRBD2	TRBV11-1	CASSSRGELLNEQFF
TRBJ1-1	.	TRBV14	CASSQAGRQAFF
TRBJ1-2	.	TRBV29-1	CSVEAPRVYGYTF
TRBJ1-3	.	TRBV7-2	CASSFLTVSSGNTIYF
TRBJ1-5	.	TRBV7-8	CASSLSSPGFGQPQHF
TRBJ1-2	.	TRBV27	CASSKTGRLLGYGYTF
TRBJ2-7	.	TRBV4-2	CATRAQAASYEQYF
TRBJ1-1	.	TRBV7-9	CASSLTYNTEAFF
TRBJ1-5	TRBD1	TRBV4-1	CASSRGTGDHNQPQHF
TRBJ1-1	.	TRBV9	CASSVDITNTEAFF
TRBJ2-2	.	TRBV25-1	CASSLYRELFF
TRBJ2-1	.	TRBV7-2	CASSLGWQNEQFF
TRBJ2-2	TRBD2	TRBV7-3	CASSLLGALAGAGGLTGELFF
TRBJ2-7	.	TRBV11-2	CASSPQHSSYEQYF
TRBJ2-2	TRBD1	TRBV28	CASTFRTGQTGELFF
TRBJ2-5	.	TRBV9	CASSATVRQETQYF
TRBJ1-4	TRBD1	TRBV9	CASSGGQGLTNEKLFF
TRBJ2-1	TRBD2	TRBV7-3	CASSFGPTSGGSFYNEQFF
TRBJ2-7	.	TRBV5-1	CASSLGTNSYEQYF
TRBJ2-4	.	TRBV15	CATFSGGTGGIQYF
TRBJ2-7	TRBD2	TRBV5-4	CASSFASGTSGIKAYEQYF
TRBJ1-1	.	TRBV28	CASSTYRAVEAFF